This T cell receptor (beta chain) was obtained from a study of control samples from healthy donors and cancer patients. This CDR3 has 14 amino acids. V lost 3 bases and J lost 8, with 11 bases in between. Looked up from germline, CDR1 is KGHSH and CDR2 is LQKENI. Method: immunoSEQ multiplex PCR; TCRdb's copy keeps in-frame clones and lacks some. This sample has some 130,000 clones, with about 93% found just once. The receptor's source is a man aged 40-55 years in good health. The source material was blood. The rearrangement links TRBV18 to TRBJ1-6; D gene ambiguous. The CDR3 protein is CASSPSDGDSPLHF. The CDR3 nucleotides read TGTGCCAGCTCACCTTCGGACGGGGATTCACCCCTCCACTTT.